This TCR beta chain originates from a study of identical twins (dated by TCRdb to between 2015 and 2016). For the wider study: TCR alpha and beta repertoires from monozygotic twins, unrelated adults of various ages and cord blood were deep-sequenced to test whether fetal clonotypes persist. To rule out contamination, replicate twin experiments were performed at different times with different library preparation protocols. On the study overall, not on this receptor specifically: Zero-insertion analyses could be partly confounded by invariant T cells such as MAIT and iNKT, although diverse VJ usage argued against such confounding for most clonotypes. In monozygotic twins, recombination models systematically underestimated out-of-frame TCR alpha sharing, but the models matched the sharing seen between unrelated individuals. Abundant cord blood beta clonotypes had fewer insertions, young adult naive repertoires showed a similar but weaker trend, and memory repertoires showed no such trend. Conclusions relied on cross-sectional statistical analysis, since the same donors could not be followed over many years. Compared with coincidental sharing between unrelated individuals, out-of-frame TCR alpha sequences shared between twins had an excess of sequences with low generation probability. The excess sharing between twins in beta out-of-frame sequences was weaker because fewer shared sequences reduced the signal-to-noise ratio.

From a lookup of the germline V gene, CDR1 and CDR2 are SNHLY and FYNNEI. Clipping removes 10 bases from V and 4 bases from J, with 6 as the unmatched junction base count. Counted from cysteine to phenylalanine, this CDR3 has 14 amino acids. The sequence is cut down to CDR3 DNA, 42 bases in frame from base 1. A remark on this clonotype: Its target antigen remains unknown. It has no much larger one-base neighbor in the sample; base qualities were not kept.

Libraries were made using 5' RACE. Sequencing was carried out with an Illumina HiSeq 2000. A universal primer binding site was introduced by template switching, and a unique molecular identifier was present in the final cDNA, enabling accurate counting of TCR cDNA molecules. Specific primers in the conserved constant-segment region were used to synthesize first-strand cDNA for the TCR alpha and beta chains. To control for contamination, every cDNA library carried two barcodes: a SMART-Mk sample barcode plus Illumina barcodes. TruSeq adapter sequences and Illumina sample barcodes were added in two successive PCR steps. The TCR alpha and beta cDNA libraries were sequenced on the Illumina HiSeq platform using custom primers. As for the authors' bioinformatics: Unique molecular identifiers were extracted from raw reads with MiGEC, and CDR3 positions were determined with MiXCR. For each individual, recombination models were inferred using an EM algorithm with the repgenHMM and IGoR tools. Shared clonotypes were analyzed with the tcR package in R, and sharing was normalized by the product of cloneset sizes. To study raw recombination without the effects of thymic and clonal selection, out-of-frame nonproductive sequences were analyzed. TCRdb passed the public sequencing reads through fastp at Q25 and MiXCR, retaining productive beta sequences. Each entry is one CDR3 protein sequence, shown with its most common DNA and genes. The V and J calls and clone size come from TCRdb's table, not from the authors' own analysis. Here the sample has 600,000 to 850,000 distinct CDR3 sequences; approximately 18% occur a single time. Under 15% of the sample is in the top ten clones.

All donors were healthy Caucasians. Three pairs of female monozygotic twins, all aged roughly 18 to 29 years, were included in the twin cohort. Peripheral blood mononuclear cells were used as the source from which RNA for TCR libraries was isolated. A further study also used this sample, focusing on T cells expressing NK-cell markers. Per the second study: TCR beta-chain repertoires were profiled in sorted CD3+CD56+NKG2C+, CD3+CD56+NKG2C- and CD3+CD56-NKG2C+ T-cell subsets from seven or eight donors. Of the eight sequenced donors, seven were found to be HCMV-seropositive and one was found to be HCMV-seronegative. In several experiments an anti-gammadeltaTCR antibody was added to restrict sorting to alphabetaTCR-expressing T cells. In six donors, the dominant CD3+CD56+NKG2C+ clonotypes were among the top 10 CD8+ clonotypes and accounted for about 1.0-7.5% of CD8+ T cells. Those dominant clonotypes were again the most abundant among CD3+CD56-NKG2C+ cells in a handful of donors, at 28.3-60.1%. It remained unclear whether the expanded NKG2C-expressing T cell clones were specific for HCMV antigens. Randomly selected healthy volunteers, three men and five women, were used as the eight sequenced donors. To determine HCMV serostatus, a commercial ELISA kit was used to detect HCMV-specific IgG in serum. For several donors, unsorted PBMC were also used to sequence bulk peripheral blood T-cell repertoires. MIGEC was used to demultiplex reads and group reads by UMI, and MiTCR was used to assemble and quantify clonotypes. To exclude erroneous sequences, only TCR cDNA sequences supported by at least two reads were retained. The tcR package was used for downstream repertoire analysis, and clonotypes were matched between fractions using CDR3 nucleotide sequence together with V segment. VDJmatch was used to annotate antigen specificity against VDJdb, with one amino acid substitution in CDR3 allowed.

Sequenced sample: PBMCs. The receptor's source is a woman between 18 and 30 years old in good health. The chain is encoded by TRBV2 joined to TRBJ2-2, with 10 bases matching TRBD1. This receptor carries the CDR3 CATSGQGTTGELFF. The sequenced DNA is TGTGCCACCTCGGGACAGGGGACCACCGGGGAGCTGTTTTTT.